The clone carrying this TCR beta chain was found a few times. Its antigen is unknown. TCRdb analysed the 5' RACE reads with MiXCR anew, one entry per CDR3 protein. The repertoire includes 500,000 to 600,000 distinct CDR3 sequences, approximately 22% of them detected once, and around 0.9% sits in the top ten. V shed 0 bases and J 5 bases; nucleotides not matched to a gene: 4. Per germline, CDR1 LGHDT and CDR2 YNNKEL (reference sequence). This CDR3 is built from 16 residues. This sample stems from a study of identical twins. General study points: Diverse VJ usage suggested most zero-insertion clonotypes were not invariant T cells.

These data also formed part of another study, on T cells expressing NK-cell markers.

This sequence joins TRBV3-1 and TRBJ2-3; TRBD2 agrees at 11 bases. This sequence originates from a woman between 18 and 30 years old in good health. Material for sequencing was CD4+ T cells sorted from blood. The CDR3 is CASSQEASGGLDTQYF. The CDR3 region has the DNA TGTGCCAGCAGCCAAGAGGCTAGCGGGGGGTTAGATACGCAGTATTTT.